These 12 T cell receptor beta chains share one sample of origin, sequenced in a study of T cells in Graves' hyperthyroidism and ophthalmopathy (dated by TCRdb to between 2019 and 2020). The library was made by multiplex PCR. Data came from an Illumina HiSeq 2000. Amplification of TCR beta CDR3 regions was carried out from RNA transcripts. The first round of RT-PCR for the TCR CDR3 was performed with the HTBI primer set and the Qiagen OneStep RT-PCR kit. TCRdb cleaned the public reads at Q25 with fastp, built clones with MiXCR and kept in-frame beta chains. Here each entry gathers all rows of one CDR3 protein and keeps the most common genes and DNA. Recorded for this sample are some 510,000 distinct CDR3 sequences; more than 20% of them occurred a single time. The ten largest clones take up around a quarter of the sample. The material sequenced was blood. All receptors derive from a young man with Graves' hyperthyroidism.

The CDR3 DNA reads as TGTGCCAGCAGCGTAGAGCCCGCCGGGGGGTCCTACGAGCAGTACTTC. Its translation is CASSVEPAGGSYEQYF. This chain uses TRBV9 with TRBJ2-7; 7 nucleotides align to TRBD2. J gave up 1 base and V 0 bases, and 7 bases lay outside the gene matches. CDR3 length: 16 residues. The germline gives CDR1 SGDLS, CDR2 YYNGEE.

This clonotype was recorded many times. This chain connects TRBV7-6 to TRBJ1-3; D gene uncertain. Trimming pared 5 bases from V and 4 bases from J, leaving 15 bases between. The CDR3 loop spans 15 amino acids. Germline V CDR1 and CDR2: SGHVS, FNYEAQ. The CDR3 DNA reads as TGTGCCAGCAGCCCGTCCCCCGTGCCAGGAAACACCATATATTTT. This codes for CASSPSPVPGNTIYF.

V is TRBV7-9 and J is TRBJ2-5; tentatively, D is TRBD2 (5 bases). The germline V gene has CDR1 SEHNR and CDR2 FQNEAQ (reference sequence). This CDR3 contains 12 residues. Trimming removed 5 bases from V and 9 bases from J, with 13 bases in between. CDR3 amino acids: CASSVGWRAQYF. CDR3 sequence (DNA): TGTGCCAGCAGCGTCGGGTGGCGGGCCCAGTACTTC.

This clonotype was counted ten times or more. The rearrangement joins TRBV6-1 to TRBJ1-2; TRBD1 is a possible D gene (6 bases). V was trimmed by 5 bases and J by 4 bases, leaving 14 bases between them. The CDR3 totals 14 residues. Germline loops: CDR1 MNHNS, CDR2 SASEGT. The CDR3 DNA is TGTGCCAGCAGTCGGTCAGGGGCAGGCTATGGCTACACCTTC. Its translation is CASSRSGAGYGYTF.

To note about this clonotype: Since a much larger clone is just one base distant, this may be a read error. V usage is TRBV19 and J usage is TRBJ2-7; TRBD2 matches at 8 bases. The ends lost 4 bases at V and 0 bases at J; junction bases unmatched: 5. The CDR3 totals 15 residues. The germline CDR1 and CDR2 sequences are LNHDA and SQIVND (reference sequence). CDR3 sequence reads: CASSTPSGGSYEQYF. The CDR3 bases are TGTGCCAGTAGTACCCCCAGCGGGGGCTCCTACGAGCAGTACTTC.

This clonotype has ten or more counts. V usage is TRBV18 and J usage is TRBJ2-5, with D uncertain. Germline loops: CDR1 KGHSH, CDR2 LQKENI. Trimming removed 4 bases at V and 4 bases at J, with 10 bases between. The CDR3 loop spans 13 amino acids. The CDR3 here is CASSRNSRETQYF. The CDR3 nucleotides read TGTGCCAGCTCACGGAACAGCCGAGAGACCCAGTACTTC.

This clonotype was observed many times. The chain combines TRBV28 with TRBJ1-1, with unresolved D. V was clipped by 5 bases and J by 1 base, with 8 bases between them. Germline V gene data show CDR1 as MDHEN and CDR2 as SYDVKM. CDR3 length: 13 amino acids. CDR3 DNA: TGTGCCAGCAGTATTCTGAGGAACACTGAAGCTTTCTTT. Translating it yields CASSILRNTEAFF. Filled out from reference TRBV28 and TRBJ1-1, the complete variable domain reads DVKVTQSSRYLVKRTGEKVFLECVQDMDHENMFWYRQDPGLGLRLIYFSYDVKMKEKGDIPEGYSVSREKKERFSLILESASTNQTSMYLCASSILRNTEAFFGQGTRLTVV.

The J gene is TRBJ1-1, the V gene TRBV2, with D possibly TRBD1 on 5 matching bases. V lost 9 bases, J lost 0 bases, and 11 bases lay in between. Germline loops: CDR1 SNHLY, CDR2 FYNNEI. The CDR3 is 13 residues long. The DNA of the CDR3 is TGTGCCAGTGACAGTCCCATGAACACTGAAGCTTTCTTT. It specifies CASDSPMNTEAFF.

The chain's CDR3 is CAWRASLILYGYTF. DNA for the CDR3: TGTGCCTGGAGAGCGTCACTCATCCTCTATGGCTACACCTTC. The chain has TRBV30 and TRBJ1-2; no definite D call. V gave up 3 bases and J gave up 4 bases, with 15 bases separating them. Germline CDR1 is GTSNPN and CDR2 is SVGIG (reference sequence). CDR3 length: 14 residues.

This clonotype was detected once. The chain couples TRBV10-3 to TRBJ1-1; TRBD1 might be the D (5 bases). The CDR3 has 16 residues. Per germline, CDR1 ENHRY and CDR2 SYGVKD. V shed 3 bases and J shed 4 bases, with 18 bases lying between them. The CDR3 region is CAISDQFGALGTEAFF. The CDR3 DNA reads TGTGCCATCAGTGACCAGTTCGGGGCCCTGGGCACTGAAGCTTTCTTT.

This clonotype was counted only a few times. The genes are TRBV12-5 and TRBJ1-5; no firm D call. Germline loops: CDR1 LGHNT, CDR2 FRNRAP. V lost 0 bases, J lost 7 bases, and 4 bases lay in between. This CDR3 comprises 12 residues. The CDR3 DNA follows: TGTGCTAGTGGTTTGGTAGGCCAGCCCCAGCATTTT. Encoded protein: CASGLVGQPQHF.

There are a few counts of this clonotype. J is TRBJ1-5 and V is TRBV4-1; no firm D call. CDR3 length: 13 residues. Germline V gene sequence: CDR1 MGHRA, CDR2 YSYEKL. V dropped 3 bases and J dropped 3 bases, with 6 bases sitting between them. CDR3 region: CASSHGLNQPQHF. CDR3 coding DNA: TGCGCCAGCAGCCACGGGCTCAATCAGCCCCAGCATTTT.